A selection of T cell receptor beta chains follows, all from one sample in a study of T cells in localized non-small cell lung cancer. TCRdb keeps only in-frame clones here, not all; method: immunoSEQ multiplex PCR. The table lists fewer than 1,500 clones, 38% of them singletons. This sample comprised lung tumor tissue, obtained before any cancer treatment. These receptor sequences come from a male donor at least 60 years old with stage III lung adenocarcinoma. CDR3s include the opening cysteine and the closing phenylalanine or tryptophan.

TRBV18,TRBJ1-1,CASSNMDRKEAFF
TRBV25-1,TRBJ2-3,CASSEGAFTDTQYF
TRBV11-3,TRBJ2-7,CASSLGPGRALYEQYF
TRBV6-8,TRBJ2-1,CASSYGLAGGGLFF
TRBV11-3,TRBJ2-1,CASSLGDRAYNEQFF
TRBV23-1,TRBJ1-3,CASSRTDVYSGNTIYF
TRBV19,TRBJ1-2,CASSPSNTYGYTF
TRBV4-1,TRBJ2-3,CASSQVGLPGTDTQYF
TRBV28,TRBJ1-5,CASSFDGGWRSQHF
TRBV15,TRBJ2-5,CATSSTGRWETQYF
TRBV6-8,TRBJ2-5,CASRTGLEQETQYF
TRBV11-3,TRBJ2-7,CASSLTSGSYEQYF
TRBV15,TRBJ1-5,CATSRGTSFDQPQHF
TRBV14,TRBJ1-1,CASSQGWGYTEAFF
TRBV29-1,TRBJ1-1,CSIRQGLTTEAFF
TRBV19,TRBJ1-2,CASISGGGYTF
TRBV11-3,TRBJ2-7,CASSLESGTSYEQYF
TRBV12-5,TRBJ1-4,CATGMANEKLFF
TRBV11-3,TRBJ2-5,CASNKEPGGETQYF
TRBV28,TRBJ1-4,CASSFRGLNEKLFF
TRBV28,TRBJ1-6,CASREDNSPLHF
TRBV19,TRBJ2-2,CASRGQAAGVGELFF
TRBV14,TRBJ1-1,CASSHRTGWDTEAFF
TRBV29-1,TRBJ2-1,CSVGGSYNEQFF
TRBV30,TRBJ1-5,CAWSKVRQPQHF
TRBV11-3,TRBJ2-2,CASSPSLGPPNTGELFF
TRBV18,TRBJ2-7,CASSPGTGGSYEQYF
TRBV19,TRBJ2-1,CASQGLAGDEFF
TRBV6-8,TRBJ1-3,CASSRLGNSGNTIYF
TRBV15,TRBJ2-6,CATSGNSDGFSGANVLTF